The clone carrying this TCR beta chain was counted only a few times. Its cognate antigen is unknown. Template material for amplifying TCR beta CDR3 regions consisted of RNA transcripts. The TCR CDR3 first-round RT-PCR relied on the HTBI primer set. Via MiXCR, TCRdb re-called the multiplex PCR reads, giving one row per CDR3 protein. Among approximately 630,000 distinct CDR3 sequences, about 17% were seen once, and the ten largest hold around 3.9%. These data belong to a study of T cells in Graves' hyperthyroidism and ophthalmopathy. Findings and limits, study-wide: The model foresaw ophthalmopathy a median about 6.5 months prior to onset.

The patients, who ranged from 18 to 65 in age, presented with newly diagnosed hyperthyroidism lasting under 2 months. Sequenced: blood. This TCR came from a woman between 25 and 40 years old with Graves' hyperthyroidism.

The CDR3 loop reads CASSVASGRLSEQYF. The CDR3 region has the DNA TGTGCCAGCAGCGTAGCTAGCGGGAGGCTGTCCGAGCAGTACTTC. The V and J genes are TRBV9 and TRBJ2-7, with 11 bases identical to TRBD2. The CDR3 is 15 residues long. In germline, CDR1 is SGDLS, CDR2 YYNGEE. The V segment lost 0 bases and the J segment 6 bases; nucleotides outside the gene matches: 5.